This T cell receptor (beta chain) was observed in a study of blood T cell repertoires in COVID-19. Original methodology: Amplification of reference gene primers provided the estimated nucleated cell counts. Repertoires were generated with immunoSEQ multiplex PCR, while TCRdb's copy carries only in-frame clones and drops some. V, J and clone size are those of that table, while D and trimming were read from the DNA. The table has 210,000 or so clones, roughly 80% seen once. Per the germline V gene, CDR1 is MNHEY and CDR2 is SVGAGI. The CDR3 has 13 residues. The V end lost 8 bases, the J end lost 0 bases, and 10 bases lay between the germline ends.

The J gene is TRBJ1-2, the V gene TRBV6-5; D remains ambiguous. The TCR was taken from a human donor in a cohort sampled during active COVID-19. Material for sequencing was peripheral blood. CDR3 nucleotide sequence: TGTGCCAGCGATGCGGGGTCTAACTATGGCTACACCTTC. It codes for CASDAGSNYGYTF.